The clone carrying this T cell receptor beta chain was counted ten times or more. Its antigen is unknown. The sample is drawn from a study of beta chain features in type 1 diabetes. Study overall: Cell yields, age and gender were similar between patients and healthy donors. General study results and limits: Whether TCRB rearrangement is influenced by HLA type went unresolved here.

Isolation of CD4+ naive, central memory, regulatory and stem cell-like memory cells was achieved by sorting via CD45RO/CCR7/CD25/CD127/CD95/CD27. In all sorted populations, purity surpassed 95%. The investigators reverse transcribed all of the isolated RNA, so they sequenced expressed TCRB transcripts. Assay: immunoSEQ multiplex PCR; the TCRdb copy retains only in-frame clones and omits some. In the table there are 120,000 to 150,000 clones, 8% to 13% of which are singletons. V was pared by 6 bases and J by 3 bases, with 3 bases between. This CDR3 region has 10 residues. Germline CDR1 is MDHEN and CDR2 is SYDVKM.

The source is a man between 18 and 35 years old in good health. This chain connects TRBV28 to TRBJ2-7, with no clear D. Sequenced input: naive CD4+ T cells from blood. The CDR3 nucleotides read TGTGCCAGCAGCCACTACGAGCAGTACTTC. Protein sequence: CASSHYEQYF.